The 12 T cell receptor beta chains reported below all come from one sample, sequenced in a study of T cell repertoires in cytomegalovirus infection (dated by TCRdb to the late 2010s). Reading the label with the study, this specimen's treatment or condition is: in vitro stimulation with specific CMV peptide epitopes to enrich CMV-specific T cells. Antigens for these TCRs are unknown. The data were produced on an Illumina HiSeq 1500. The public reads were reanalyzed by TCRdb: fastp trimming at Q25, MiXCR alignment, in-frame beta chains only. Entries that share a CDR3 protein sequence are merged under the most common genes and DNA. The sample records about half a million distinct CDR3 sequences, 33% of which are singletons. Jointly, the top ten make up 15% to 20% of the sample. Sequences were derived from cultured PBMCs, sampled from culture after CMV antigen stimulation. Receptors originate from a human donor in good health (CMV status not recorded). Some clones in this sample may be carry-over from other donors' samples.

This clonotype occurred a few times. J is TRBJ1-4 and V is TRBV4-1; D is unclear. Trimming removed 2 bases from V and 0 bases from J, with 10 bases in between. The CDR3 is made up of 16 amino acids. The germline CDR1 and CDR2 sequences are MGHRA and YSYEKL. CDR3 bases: TGCGCCAGCAGCCAACCGATCTTTGCAACTAATGAAAAACTGTTTTTT. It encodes CASSQPIFATNEKLFF.

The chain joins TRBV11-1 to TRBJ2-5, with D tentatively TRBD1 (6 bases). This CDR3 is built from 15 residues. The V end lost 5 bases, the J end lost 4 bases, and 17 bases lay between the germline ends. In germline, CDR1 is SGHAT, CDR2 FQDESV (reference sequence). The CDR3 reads CASSGASGDGETQYF. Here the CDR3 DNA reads TGTGCCAGCAGCGGAGCGTCAGGGGATGGAGAGACCCAGTACTTC.

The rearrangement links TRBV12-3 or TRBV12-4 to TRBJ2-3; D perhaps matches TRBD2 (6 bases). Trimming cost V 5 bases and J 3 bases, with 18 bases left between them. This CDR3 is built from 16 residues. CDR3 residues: CASSLLSAGTTDTQYF. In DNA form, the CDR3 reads TGTGCCAGCAGTCTCCTGAGTGCGGGAACGACAGATACGCAGTATTTT.

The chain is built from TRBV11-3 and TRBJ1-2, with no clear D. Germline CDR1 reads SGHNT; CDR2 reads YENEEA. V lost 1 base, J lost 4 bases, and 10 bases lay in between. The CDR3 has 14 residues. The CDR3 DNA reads TGTGCCAGCAGCTTAGGAGGCGGAATCTATGGCTACACCTTC. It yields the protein CASSLGGGIYGYTF.

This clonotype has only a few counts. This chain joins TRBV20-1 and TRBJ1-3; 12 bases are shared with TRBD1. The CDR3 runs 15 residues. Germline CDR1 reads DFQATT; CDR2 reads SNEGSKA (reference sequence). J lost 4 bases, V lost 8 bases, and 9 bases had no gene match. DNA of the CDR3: TGCAGTTGGGTGGGACAGGGGGCTTCGGGAAACACCATATATTTT. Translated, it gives CSWVGQGASGNTIYF.

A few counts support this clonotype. The CDR3 reads CASSLGRDLAKNIQYF. The CDR3 nucleotides are TGTGCCAGCAGCTTGGGGCGGGACCTAGCCAAAAACATTCAGTACTTC. This chain links TRBV5-6 with TRBJ2-4; D may be TRBD2 (6 bases). Germline V gene data show CDR1 as SGHDT and CDR2 as YYEEEE. V was trimmed by 0 bases and J by 0 bases, leaving 10 bases between them. The CDR3 sequence is 16 residues long.

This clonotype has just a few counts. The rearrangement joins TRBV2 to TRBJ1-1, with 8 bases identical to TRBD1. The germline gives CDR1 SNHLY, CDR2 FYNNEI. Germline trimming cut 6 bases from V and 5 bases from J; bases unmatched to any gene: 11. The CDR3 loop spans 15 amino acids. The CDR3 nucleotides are TGTGCCAGCAGGCAAGGGACAGGTTTGAGGACTGAAGCTTTCTTT. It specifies CASRQGTGLRTEAFF.

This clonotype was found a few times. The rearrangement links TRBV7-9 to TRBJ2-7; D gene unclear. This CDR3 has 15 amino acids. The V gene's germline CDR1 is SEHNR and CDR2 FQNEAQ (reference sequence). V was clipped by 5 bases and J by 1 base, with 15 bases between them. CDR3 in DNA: TGTGCCAGCAGCCCCGTCCCCCTGTTGTCCTACGAGCAGTACGTC. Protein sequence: CASSPVPLLSYEQYV.

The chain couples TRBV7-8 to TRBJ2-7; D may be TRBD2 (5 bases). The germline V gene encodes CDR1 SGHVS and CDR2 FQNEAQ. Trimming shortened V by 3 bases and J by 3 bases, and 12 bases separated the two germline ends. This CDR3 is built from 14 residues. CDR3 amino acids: CASSLGSARYEQYF. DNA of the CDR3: TGTGCCAGCAGCTTGGGTAGCGCCCGCTACGAGCAGTACTTC.

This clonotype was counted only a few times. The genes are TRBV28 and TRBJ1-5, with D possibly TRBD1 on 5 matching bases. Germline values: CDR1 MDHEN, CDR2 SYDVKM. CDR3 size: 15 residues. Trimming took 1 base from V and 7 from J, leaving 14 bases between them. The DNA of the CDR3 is TGTGCCAGCAGTTTATTTCCGGGGGTATCACAGCCCCAGCATTTT. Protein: CASSLFPGVSQPQHF.

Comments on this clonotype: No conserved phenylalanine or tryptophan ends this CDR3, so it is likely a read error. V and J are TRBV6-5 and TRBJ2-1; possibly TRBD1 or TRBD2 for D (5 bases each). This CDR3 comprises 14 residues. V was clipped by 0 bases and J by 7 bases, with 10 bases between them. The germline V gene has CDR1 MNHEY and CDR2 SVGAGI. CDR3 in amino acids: CASSYSGTKNEQFC. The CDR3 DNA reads TGTGCCAGCAGTTACTCTGGGACCAAAAATGAGCAGTTCTGC.

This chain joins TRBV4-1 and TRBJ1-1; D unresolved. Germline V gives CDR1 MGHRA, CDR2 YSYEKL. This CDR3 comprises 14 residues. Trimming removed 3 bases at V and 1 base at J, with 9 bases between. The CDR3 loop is CASSQHKQNTEAFF. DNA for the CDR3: TGCGCCAGCAGCCAGCATAAACAGAACACTGAAGCTTTCTTT.